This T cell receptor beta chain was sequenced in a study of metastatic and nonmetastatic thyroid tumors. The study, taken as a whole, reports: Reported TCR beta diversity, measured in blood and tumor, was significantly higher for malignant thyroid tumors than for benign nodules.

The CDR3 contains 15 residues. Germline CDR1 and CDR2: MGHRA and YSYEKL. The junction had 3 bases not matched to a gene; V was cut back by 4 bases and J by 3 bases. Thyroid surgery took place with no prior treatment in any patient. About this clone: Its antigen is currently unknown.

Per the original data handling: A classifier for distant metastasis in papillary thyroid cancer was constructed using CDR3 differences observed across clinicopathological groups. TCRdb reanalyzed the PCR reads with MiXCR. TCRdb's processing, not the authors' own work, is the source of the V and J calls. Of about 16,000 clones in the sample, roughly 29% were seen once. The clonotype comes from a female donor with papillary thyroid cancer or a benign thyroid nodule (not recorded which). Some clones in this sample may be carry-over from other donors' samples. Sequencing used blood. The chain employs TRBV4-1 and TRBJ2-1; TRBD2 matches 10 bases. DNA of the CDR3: TGCGCCAGCAGCCCAGGACTAGCGGACTACAATGAGCAGTTCTTC. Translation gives CASSPGLADYNEQFF.